This T cell receptor (beta chain) was captured by sequencing in a study of shared clonotypes between healthy human individuals. Produced via immunoSEQ multiplex PCR; TCRdb's table is partial and in-frame only. The sample lists a few million clones; just over 90% were seen once. The naive CD8 subset, CD45RO-negative cells positively selected for CCR7, excluded terminally differentiated effector memory CD45RA+ cells. Regarding the study as a whole: Naive subsets generally exceeded memory subsets in estimated richness.

As for this clone: Its antigen is not known. The same CDR3 also results from other DNA sequences found in this sample.

This receptor was identified in a man between 18 and 29 years old in good health. Some clones in this sample may be carry-over from other donors' samples. Sequencing input: naive CD8+ T cells from PBMCs.

DNA of the CDR3: TGTGCCAGCAGCCAAGTTGGCGAGCAGTACTTC. Translation gives CASSQVGEQYF. V and J are TRBV4-2 and TRBJ2-7; D is ambiguous. Germline CDR1 and CDR2: LGHNA and YNFKEQ. V was clipped by 1 base and J by 6 bases, with 4 bases between them. The CDR3 length is 11 residues.